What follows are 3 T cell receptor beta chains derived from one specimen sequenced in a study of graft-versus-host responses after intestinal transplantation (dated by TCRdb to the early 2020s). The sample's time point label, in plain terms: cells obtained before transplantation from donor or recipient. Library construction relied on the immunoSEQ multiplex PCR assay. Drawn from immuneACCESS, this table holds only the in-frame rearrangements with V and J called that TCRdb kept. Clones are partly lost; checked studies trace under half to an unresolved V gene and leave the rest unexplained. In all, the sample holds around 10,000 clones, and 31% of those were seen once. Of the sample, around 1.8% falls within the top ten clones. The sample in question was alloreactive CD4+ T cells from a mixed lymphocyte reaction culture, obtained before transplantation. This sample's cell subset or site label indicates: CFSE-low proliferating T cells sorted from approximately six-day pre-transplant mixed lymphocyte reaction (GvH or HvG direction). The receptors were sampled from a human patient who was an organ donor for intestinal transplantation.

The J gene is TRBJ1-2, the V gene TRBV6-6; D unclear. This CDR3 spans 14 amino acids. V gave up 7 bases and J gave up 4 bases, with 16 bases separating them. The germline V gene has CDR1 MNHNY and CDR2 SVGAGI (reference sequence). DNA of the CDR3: TGTGCCAGCACTCTGGCTCGGGGTTTCTATGGCTACACCTTC. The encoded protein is CASTLARGFYGYTF.

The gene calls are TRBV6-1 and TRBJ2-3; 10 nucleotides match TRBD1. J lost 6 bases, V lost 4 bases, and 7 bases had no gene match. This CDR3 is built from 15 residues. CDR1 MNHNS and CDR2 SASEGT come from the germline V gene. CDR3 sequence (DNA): TGTGCCAGCAGTGCCGGGACAGGGGACCTCGATACGCAGTATTTT. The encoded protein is CASSAGTGDLDTQYF.

CDR3 bases: TGTGCCAGCAGCGTAGATCCCCAAACAGGGGTGAACACTGAAGCTTTCTTT. Its translation: CASSVDPQTGVNTEAFF. This chain connects TRBV9 to TRBJ1-1, with 7 bases lining up with TRBD1. V trimming: 0 bases; J trimming: 0 bases; junction bases outside the gene matches: 8. Germline lookup yields CDR1 SGDLS and CDR2 YYNGEE. The CDR3 contains 17 residues. Full variable domain (remainder filled in from reference TRBV9 and TRBJ1-1): DSGVTQTPKHLITATGQRVTLRCSPRSGDLSVYWYQQSLDQGLQFLIQYYNGEERAKGNILERFSAQQFPDLHSELNLSSLELGDSALYFCASSVDPQTGVNTEAFFGQGTRLTVV.